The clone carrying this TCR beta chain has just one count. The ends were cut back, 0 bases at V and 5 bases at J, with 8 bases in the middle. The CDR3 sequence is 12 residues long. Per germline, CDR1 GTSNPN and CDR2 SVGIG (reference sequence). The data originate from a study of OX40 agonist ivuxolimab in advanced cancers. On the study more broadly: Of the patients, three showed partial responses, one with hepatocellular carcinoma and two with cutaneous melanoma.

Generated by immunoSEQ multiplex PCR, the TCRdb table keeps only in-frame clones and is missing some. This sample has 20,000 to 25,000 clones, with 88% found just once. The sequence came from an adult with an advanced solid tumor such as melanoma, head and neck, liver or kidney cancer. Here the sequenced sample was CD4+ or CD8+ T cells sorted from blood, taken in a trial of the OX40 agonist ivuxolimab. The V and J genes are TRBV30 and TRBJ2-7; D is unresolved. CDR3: CAWSVSFHEQYF. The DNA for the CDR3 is TGTGCCTGGAGTGTAAGTTTCCACGAGCAGTACTTC. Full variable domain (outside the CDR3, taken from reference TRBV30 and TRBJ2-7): SQTIHQWPATLVQPVGSPLSLECTVEGTSNPNLYWYRQAAGRGLQLLFYSVGIGQISSEVPQNLSASRPQDRQFILSSKKLLLSDSGFYLCAWSVSFHEQYFGPGTRLTVT.